This TCR beta chain was obtained from a study of CD8 T cells in ankylosing spondylitis. Study-wide findings and caveats: In ankylosing spondylitis blood, a motif of about 8 highly homologous TCR beta variants appeared characteristic. Disease-associated clonotypes exhibited CD8+ identity and were relatively infrequent in peripheral blood.

V shed 1 base, J shed 4 bases, and the junction held 10 bases outside the gene matches. The CDR3 extends over 17 amino acids. The germline V gene encodes CDR1 SGHTA and CDR2 FQGNSA. As regards this clonotype: Its cognate antigen is unknown.

Quantitative 5'-RACE with molecular barcodes generated TCR beta libraries. One entry per CDR3 protein, called by TCRdb with MiXCR from the 5' RACE reads. The sample has 300,000 to 350,000 distinct CDR3 sequences; around 20% are singletons. The V and J genes are TRBV7-2 and TRBJ2-7, with 10 bases that match TRBD2. The TCR comes from a female donor with ankylosing spondylitis or in good health (not recorded which). The sample taken for sequencing was blood, either unsorted or a sorted T cell fraction (not recorded which). In nucleotides, the CDR3 is TGTGCCAGCAGCTTAGTGTCGGATAGCGGGAGGCTTTACGAGCAGTACTTC. As protein: CASSLVSDSGRLYEQYF.